This paragraph covers one TCR beta chain sequence. The CDR3 has 15 amino acids. V was shortened by 2 bases and J by 2 bases, with 9 bases between the two germline ends. The V gene's germline CDR1 is LGHDT and CDR2 YNNKEL (reference sequence). The authors' processing: Reference gene primer amplification gave nucleated cell count estimates. Data came from immunoSEQ multiplex PCR; TCRdb stores just in-frame clones and leaves some out. V and J calls and clone size come straight from that table; D and trimming were deduced from the DNA. The sample yields about 64,000 clones, 75% to 85% seen once. These data originate in a study of blood T cell repertoires in COVID-19. About the study: Italy, Spain and the United States were the sources of the convalescent and acute COVID-19 samples. The cDNA or gDNA used as material had been derived from T cells, B-cell-depleted T cells, or PBMCs.

Material: peripheral blood. This clonotype originated in a human donor in a cohort sampled during active COVID-19. The chain has TRBV3-1 (or the pseudogene TRBV3-2) and TRBJ2-2, with D perhaps matching TRBD2 (5 bases). This chain's CDR3 is CASSQTRGNTGELFF. The CDR3 DNA reads as TGTGCCAGCAGCCAAACACGGGGTAACACCGGGGAGCTGTTTTTT.